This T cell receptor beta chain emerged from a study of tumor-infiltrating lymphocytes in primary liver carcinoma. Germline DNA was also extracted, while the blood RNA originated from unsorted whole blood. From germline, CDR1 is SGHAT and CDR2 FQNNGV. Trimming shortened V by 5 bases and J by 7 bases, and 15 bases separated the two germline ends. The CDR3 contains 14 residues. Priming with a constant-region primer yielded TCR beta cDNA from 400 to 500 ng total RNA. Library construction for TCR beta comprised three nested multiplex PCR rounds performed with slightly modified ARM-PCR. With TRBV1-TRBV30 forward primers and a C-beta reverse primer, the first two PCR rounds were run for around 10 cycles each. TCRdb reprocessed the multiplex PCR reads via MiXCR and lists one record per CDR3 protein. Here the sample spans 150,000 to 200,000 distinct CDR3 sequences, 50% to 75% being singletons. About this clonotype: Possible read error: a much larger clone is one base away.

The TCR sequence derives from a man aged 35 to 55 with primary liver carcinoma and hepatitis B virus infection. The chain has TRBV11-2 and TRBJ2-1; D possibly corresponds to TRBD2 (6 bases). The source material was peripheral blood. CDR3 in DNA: TGTGCCAGCAGCCCCTACGGGACTGCTAATGAGCAGTTCTTC. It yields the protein CASSPYGTANEQFF.